This T cell receptor beta chain originates from a study of blood T cell repertoires in COVID-19 (dated by TCRdb to between 2020 and 2021). Regarding the study in general: Samples covering the acute and convalescent phases of COVID-19 were provided by collaborators in the United States, Italy and Spain. The prospective study material was composed of cDNA or gDNA derived from T cells, B-cell-depleted T cells, or PBMCs. Subjects who had been exposed to COVID-19, were actively infected with it, or had recovered from it provided the deeply sampled blood TCRbeta repertoires that made up the dataset. A freely available public database, intended as a resource for researchers studying the immune response to SARS-CoV-2, is where the repertoires were released. The samples were drawn from two sources: the first 160 participants of the ongoing ImmuneRACE study, and 950 to 1,500 subjects contributed by 6 global collaborators. Nearly every sample came with metadata listing a de-identified subject ID, COVID-19 status, age in years and sex. Where available, HLA class I and class II types were obtained from metadata supplied by the sample provider rather than from assay-based typing. Study-level results and caveats: How much clinical and demographic metadata was included differed by source and by participant, and the metadata was provided uncurated.

The immunoSEQ Assay, a bias-controlled multiplex PCR, was used to amplify TCRbeta CDR3 regions from genomic DNA. The paper's data handling went like this. Nucleated cell counts per sample were estimated from amplification of reference gene primers within the assay. To quantify the absolute abundance of each unique TCRbeta CDR3 rearrangement, sequence reads were collapsed and filtered. Productive Simpson clonality was computed per sample as the square root of Simpson's diversity index over productive rearrangements. TCRdb obtained this table from immuneACCESS and retained in-frame rearrangements with V and J assigned. These tables miss some clones; where compared with another copy, unresolved V genes account for less than half of the shortfall, and the remainder is unexplained. V, J and clone size are taken as reported in that table, and D and trimming were inferred from the DNA itself. Across this sample there are 55,000 to 75,000 clones, with roughly 82% seen only once. 15% to 20% of the sample is held by the ten biggest clonotypes.

Each collaborating institution followed its own protocols to collect whole blood in K2EDTA tubes. For TCRbeta analysis, collaborators shipped samples in one of three forms: frozen whole blood, isolated PBMCs, or DNA extracted from either of those sample types. The germline V gene (reference sequence) supplies CDR1 LNHDA and CDR2 SQIVND. Relative to germline, V is missing 3 bases and J is missing 3 bases, with 5 bases of the junction outside any gene match. The CDR3 runs 15 amino acids, cysteine and phenylalanine included. Only the CDR3 region is kept as DNA, spanning 45 bases read in frame from base 1. Note on this clone: The antigen this receptor binds is unknown. No much larger clone exists at a distance of one base, and base qualities are not known.

Sequenced sample: peripheral blood. The sequence is built from TRBV19 and TRBJ1-2; 9 bases in the junction line up with TRBD1. This TCR derives from a man at least 80 years old with active COVID-19. In nucleotides, the sequence is TGTGCCAGTAGTATTACAGGGGGCGTACACTATGGCTACACCTTC. Its translation is CASSITGGVHYGYTF.